This entry lists 24 T cell receptor beta chains sequenced from one sample in a study of blood T cell repertoires in COVID-19. The method was immunoSEQ multiplex PCR; TCRdb's version includes in-frame clones alone and lacks a portion of them. The sample lists some 59,000 clones; over 75% were seen once. Sequencing input: peripheral blood. These receptor sequences come from a man older than 75 with active or convalescent COVID-19.

This clone was seen a handful of times. This chain connects TRBV11-2 to TRBJ1-1; D gene unclear. Trimming stripped 1 base from V and 5 bases from J, with 11 bases between. Germline lookup yields CDR1 SGHAT and CDR2 FQNNGV. This CDR3 is built from 14 residues. CDR3 region: CASSLASRGTEAFF. In DNA, the CDR3 is TGTGCCAGCAGCTTAGCCTCAAGAGGGACTGAAGCTTTCTTT.

This chain links TRBV6-2 or TRBV6-3 with TRBJ1-2, with a tentative D call TRBD1 (5 bases). The CDR3 sequence is 14 residues long. From germline, CDR1 is MNHEY and CDR2 SVGEGT. V lost 5 bases and J 2 bases, leaving 12 bases between the germline ends. This CDR3 is CASSGDFMNYGYTF. Written as DNA, the CDR3 is TGTGCCAGCAGTGGGGACTTTATGAACTATGGCTACACCTTC.

The rearrangement uses TRBV5-1 and TRBJ2-1; 13 nucleotides line up with TRBD2. J gave up 10 bases and V 3 bases, and 7 bases lay outside the gene matches. The CDR3 consists of 15 residues. From germline, CDR1 is SGHRS and CDR2 YFSETQ. This CDR3 is CASSYGTSGVGEQFF. The CDR3 region has the DNA TGCGCCAGCAGCTACGGGACTAGCGGGGTCGGGGAGCAGTTCTTC.

The rearrangement links TRBV5-1 to TRBJ2-5, with D possibly matching TRBD2 (5 bases). Per the germline V gene, CDR1 is SGHRS and CDR2 is YFSETQ. The CDR3 has 14 residues. V lost 2 bases, J lost 5 bases, and 13 bases lay in between. This chain's CDR3 is CASSLGEGGETQYF. DNA for the CDR3: TGCGCCAGCAGCTTAGGTGAGGGCGGCGAGACCCAGTACTTC.

The chain has TRBV6-6 and TRBJ2-2; 7 nucleotides line up with TRBD1. The V segment lost 4 bases and the J segment 8 bases; nucleotides outside the gene matches: 7. CDR3 size: 14 residues. CDR1 and CDR2 (germline): MNHNY, SVGAGI (reference sequence). CDR3 in amino acids: CASSSFTGEGELFF. CDR3 sequence (DNA): TGTGCCAGCAGTTCTTTTACAGGGGAGGGGGAGCTGTTTTTT.

The rearrangement links TRBV4-1 to TRBJ1-1; 9 positions match TRBD1. The germline CDR1 and CDR2 sequences are MGHRA and YSYEKL. Trimming removed 5 bases from V and 5 bases from J; junction bases left unmatched: 3. The CDR3 totals 13 residues. Written as DNA, the CDR3 is TGCGCCAGCAGCTGGACAGGGGTTACTGAAGCTTTCTTT. Its translation is CASSWTGVTEAFF.

The sample holds one count of this clone. This chain joins TRBV5-5 and TRBJ2-3; D possibly corresponds to TRBD2 (6 bases). Germline values: CDR1 SGHKS, CDR2 YYEKEE (reference sequence). The CDR3 sequence is 15 residues long. The V end lost 4 bases, the J end lost 8 bases, and 20 bases lay between the germline ends. The CDR3 loop reads CASSGGSDHGGTQYF. The DNA of the CDR3 is TGTGCCAGCAGCGGGGGGTCCGACCATGGGGGTACGCAGTATTTT.

V usage is TRBV6-2 or TRBV6-3 and J usage is TRBJ2-7, with 10 positions matching TRBD2. CDR3 length equals 14 residues. CDR1 MNHEY and CDR2 SVGEGT come from the germline V gene. Trimming at V came to 4 bases and at J to 7 bases, leaving 7 bases not matched to a gene. For the CDR3, the DNA is TGTGCCAGCAGTTGGCTAGCGGGAGTTTGGGAGCAGTACTTC. It encodes CASSWLAGVWEQYF.

This chain uses TRBV18 with TRBJ2-5; TRBD1 agrees at 9 bases. The germline V gene has CDR1 KGHSH and CDR2 LQKENI. V was pared by 5 bases and J by 4 bases, with 8 bases of the junction left unmatched. This CDR3 has 15 residues. CDR3 region: CASSATRQGGETQYF. The CDR3 DNA follows: TGTGCCAGCTCAGCCACGCGACAGGGGGGAGAGACCCAGTACTTC.

V usage is TRBV20-1 and J usage is TRBJ2-7; the D gene is possibly TRBD1 (6 bases). The CDR3 is 11 residues long. In germline, CDR1 is DFQATT, CDR2 SNEGSKA (reference sequence). Written as DNA, the CDR3 is TGCAGCAAACAGGGTCGGTACGAGCAGTACTTC. Translation: CSKQGRYEQYF.

The J gene is TRBJ1-3, the V gene TRBV10-3; D not resolved. Germline-derived CDR1 and CDR2 are ENHRY and SYGVKD. Trimming pared 8 bases from V and 2 bases from J, leaving 13 bases between. The CDR3 is made up of 14 amino acids. CDR3: CAISNDFTGNTIYF. CDR3 in DNA: TGTGCCATCTCCAATGACTTCACTGGAAACACCATATATTTT.

This clone qualifies as large. One end of the junction varies from germline; a read error may be responsible. This CDR3 reads CASSPPGAGGDTGELFF. The CDR3 region has the DNA TGTGCTAGCAGCCCACCAGGTGCGGGCGGAGACACCGGGGAGCTGTTTTTT. This sequence joins TRBV7-7 and TRBJ2-2; weak D call: TRBD2 (5 bases). Germline V lookup: CDR1 SSHAT, CDR2 FNYEAQ (reference sequence). This CDR3 comprises 17 residues.

The gene calls are TRBV14 and TRBJ1-6; the D gene is possibly TRBD1 (6 bases). V was clipped by 1 base and J by 5 bases, with 12 bases between them. Germline V gives CDR1 SGHDN, CDR2 FVKESK. CDR3 size: 16 residues. The CDR3 coding sequence is TGTGCCAGCAGCCAAGGGACAGCTCTCCATAATTCACCCCTCCACTTT. This encodes CASSQGTALHNSPLHF.

The rearrangement uses TRBV5-1 and TRBJ1-5; TRBD1 might be the D (5 bases). Trimming left V 0 bases short and J 4 bases short, with 11 bases between. Germline V gene sequence: CDR1 SGHRS, CDR2 YFSETQ. The CDR3 consists of 15 residues. The chain's CDR3 is CASSLEQGINQPQHF. CDR3 coding DNA: TGCGCCAGCAGCTTGGAGCAGGGAATTAATCAGCCCCAGCATTTT.

This clone was seen once. The chain combines TRBV5-1 with TRBJ2-3, with TRBD2 matching 10 bases. The CDR3 length is 15 residues. The germline gives CDR1 SGHRS, CDR2 YFSETQ. V lost 2 bases and J lost 2; bases outside the gene matches: 2. In DNA, the CDR3 is TGCGCCAGCAGCTTCACTAGCGGGGACACAGATACGCAGTATTTT. It translates to CASSFTSGDTDTQYF.

The CDR3 spells CASSRVAGQTMNTEAFF. CDR3 nucleotide sequence: TGTGCCAGCAGTCGAGTAGCTGGACAAACCATGAACACTGAAGCTTTCTTT. The chain carries TRBV28 and TRBJ1-1, with a weak D call TRBD1 (5 bases). The germline V gene has CDR1 MDHEN and CDR2 SYDVKM. This CDR3 region has 17 residues. The ends were cut back, 5 bases at V and 0 bases at J, with 19 bases in the middle.

The chain joins TRBV18 to TRBJ2-1; weak D call: TRBD2 (7 bases). The CDR3 runs to 15 residues. Germline V gives CDR1 KGHSH, CDR2 LQKENI. V was clipped by 5 bases and J by 2 bases, with 13 bases between them. CDR3 region: CASSSRGDTYNEQFF. The DNA for the CDR3 is TGTGCCAGCTCATCCCGGGGGGACACCTACAATGAGCAGTTCTTC. The full variable domain, its missing parts supplied by reference TRBV18 and TRBJ2-1, is NAGVMQNPRHLVRRRGQEARLRCSPMKGHSHVYWYRQLPEEGLKFMVYLQKENIIDESGMPKERFSAEFPKEGPSILRIQQVVRGDSAAYFCASSSRGDTYNEQFFGPGTRLTVL.

A few counts support this clone. The rearrangement uses TRBV7-2 and TRBJ2-7, with D tentatively TRBD1 (5 bases). V was clipped by 1 base and J by 4 bases, with 8 bases between them. The CDR3 loop spans 13 amino acids. Germline V gene data show CDR1 as SGHTA and CDR2 as FQGNSA. The chain's CDR3 is CASSLEGWYEQYF. CDR3 DNA sequence: TGTGCCAGCAGCTTAGAGGGGTGGTACGAGCAGTACTTC. The full variable domain, completed using reference TRBV7-2 and TRBJ2-7, is GAGVSQSPSNKVTEKGKDVELRCDPISGHTALYWYRQSLGQGLEFLIYFQGNSAPDKSGLPSDRFSAERTGGSVSTLTIQRTQQEDSAVYLCASSLEGWYEQYFGPGTRLTVT.

This clone was counted once. The chain combines TRBV3-1 (or the pseudogene TRBV3-2) with TRBJ1-2, with 8 bases that match TRBD1. Germline values: CDR1 LGHDT, CDR2 YNNKEL (reference sequence). The V and J ends lost 6 bases and 4 bases, in that order; junction bases with no gene match: 7. This CDR3 contains 14 residues. The CDR3 here is CASSTQGGRYGYTF. CDR3 nucleotides: TGTGCCAGCAGTACACAGGGGGGTCGCTATGGCTACACCTTC.

As to this clone: The germline gene is not matched at one end of the junction; a read error may be the cause. The chain combines TRBV7-7 with TRBJ2-7; TRBD2 aligns across 10 bases. CDR3 size: 16 residues. Germline CDR1 reads SSHAT; CDR2 reads FNYEAQ (reference sequence). CDR3 protein: CASSRPPGLALYEQYF. CDR3 sequence (DNA): TGTGCTAGCAGCCGCCCACCGGGACTAGCGCTATACGAGCAGTACTTC.

V is TRBV28 and J is TRBJ1-1; 7 positions agree with TRBD1. V lost 4 bases, J lost 9 bases, and 11 bases stayed unmatched. This CDR3 contains 14 residues. Per the germline V gene, CDR1 is MDHEN and CDR2 is SYDVKM. In DNA form, the CDR3 reads TGTGCCAGCAGTTCGGGACAGAGAACCGTACAAGCTTTCTTT. Translated: CASSSGQRTVQAFF.

This clone was observed a few times. V and J are TRBV7-2 and TRBJ1-2, with TRBD1 matching over 7 bases. The CDR3 extends over 14 amino acids. CDR1 is SGHTA and CDR2 is FQGNSA in the germline V gene. V shed 5 bases, J shed 4 bases, and the junction held 7 bases outside the gene matches. The CDR3 region is CASSPSQGVYGYTF. CDR3 sequence (DNA): TGTGCCAGCAGCCCCTCTCAGGGGGTCTATGGCTACACCTTC. The full variable domain, rest sourced from reference TRBV7-2 and TRBJ1-2, is GAGVSQSPSNKVTEKGKDVELRCDPISGHTALYWYRQSLGQGLEFLIYFQGNSAPDKSGLPSDRFSAERTGGSVSTLTIQRTQQEDSAVYLCASSPSQGVYGYTFGSGTRLTVV.

The CDR3, as DNA: TGTGCCAGCAGCTGGACGTTTGACAGGGGGATTGGCTACACCTTC. This encodes CASSWTFDRGIGYTF. The rearrangement links TRBV5-4 to TRBJ1-2, with 9 bases lining up with TRBD1. The V and J ends lost 3 bases and 7 bases, in that order; junction bases with no gene match: 10. Per the germline V gene, CDR1 is SGHNT and CDR2 is YYREEE (reference sequence). The CDR3 totals 15 residues.

The rearrangement links TRBV19 to TRBJ1-1, with unresolved D. The CDR3 contains 19 residues. V lost 0 bases and J 4 bases, leaving 24 bases between the germline ends. Germline V gene data show CDR1 as LNHDA and CDR2 as SQIVND (reference sequence). The CDR3 loop is CASSIDYRRAGSRGTEAFF. The CDR3 DNA reads as TGTGCCAGTAGTATAGATTATCGGAGAGCGGGCTCTCGGGGCACTGAAGCTTTCTTT.